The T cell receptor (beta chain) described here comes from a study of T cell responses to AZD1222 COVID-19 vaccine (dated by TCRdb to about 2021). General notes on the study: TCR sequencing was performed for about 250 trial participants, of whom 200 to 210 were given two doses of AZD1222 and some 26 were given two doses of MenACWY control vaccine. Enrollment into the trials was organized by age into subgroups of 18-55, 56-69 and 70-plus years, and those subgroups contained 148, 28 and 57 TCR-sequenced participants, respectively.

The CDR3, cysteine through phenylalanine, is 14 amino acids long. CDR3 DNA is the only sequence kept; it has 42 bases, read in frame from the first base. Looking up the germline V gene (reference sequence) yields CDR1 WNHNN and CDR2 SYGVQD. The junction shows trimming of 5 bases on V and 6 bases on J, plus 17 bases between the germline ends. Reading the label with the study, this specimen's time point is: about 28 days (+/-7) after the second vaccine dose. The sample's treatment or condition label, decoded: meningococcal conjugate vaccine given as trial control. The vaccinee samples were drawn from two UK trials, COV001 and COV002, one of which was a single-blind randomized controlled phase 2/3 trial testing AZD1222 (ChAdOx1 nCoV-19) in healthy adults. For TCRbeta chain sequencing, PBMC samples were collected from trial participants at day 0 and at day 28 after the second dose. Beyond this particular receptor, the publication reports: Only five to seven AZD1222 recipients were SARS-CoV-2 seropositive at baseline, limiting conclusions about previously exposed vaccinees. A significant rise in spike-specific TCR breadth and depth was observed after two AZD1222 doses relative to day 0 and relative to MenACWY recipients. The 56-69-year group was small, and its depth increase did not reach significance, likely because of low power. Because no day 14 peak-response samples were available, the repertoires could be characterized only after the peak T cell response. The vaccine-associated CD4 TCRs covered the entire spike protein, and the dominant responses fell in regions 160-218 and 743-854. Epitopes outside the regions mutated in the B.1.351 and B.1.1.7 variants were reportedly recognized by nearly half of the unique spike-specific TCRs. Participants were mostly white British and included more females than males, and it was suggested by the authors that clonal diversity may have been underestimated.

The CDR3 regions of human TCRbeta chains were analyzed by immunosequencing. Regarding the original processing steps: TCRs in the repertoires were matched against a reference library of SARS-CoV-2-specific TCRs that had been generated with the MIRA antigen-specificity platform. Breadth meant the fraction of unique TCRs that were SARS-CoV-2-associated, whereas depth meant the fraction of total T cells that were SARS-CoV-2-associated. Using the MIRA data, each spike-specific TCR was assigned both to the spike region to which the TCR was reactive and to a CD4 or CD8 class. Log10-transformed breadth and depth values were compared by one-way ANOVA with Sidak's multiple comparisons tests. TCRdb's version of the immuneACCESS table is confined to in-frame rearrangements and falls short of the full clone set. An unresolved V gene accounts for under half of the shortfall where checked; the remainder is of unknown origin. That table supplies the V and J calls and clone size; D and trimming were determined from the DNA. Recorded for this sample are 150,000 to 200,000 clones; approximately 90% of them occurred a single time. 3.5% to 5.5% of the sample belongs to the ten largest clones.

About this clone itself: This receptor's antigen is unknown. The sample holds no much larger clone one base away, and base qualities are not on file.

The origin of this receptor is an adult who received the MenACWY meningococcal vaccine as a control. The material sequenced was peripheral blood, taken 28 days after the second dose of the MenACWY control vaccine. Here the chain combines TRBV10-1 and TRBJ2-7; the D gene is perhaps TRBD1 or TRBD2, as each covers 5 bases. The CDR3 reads CASSLTLRGGEQYF. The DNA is TGCGCCAGCAGTCTAACGCTTCGTGGGGGCGAGCAGTACTTC.